These T cell receptor beta chains were read from a single sample in a study of blood T cell repertoires in COVID-19. The table came from immunoSEQ multiplex PCR; TCRdb's copy has only in-frame clones and leaves some out. The sample yields roughly 280,000 clones, less than 90% seen once. The sequencing input was peripheral blood. The receptors were gathered from a man in his 60s with acute or convalescent COVID-19. Each CDR3 is given with its conserved first and last residue. D genes are given only for firm matches. Rows give clone size only sometimes, using once, few, many, or a class for an expanded clone.

>TRBV10-3|.|TRBJ2-3|TRBD2
TGTGCCATCAGTGAAACTAGCGGTAGCACAGATACGCAGTATTTT
CAISETSGSTDTQYF
>TRBV30|.|TRBJ1-2|.
TGTGCCTGGACAGGGCGGTCCGTCTATGGCTACACCTTC
CAWTGRSVYGYTF
>TRBV7-9|once|TRBJ2-5|.
TGTGCCAGCAGCTTATCCTACCAAGAGACCCAGTACTTC
CASSLSYQETQYF
>TRBV4-2|.|TRBJ2-3|.
TGTGCCAGCAGCCAAGATCCCAAAGATACGCAGTATTTT
CASSQDPKDTQYF
>TRBV12-5|.|TRBJ1-2|.
TGTGCTAGTGGTTTGACGGGTACTGGCTACACCTTC
CASGLTGTGYTF
>TRBV10-3|few|TRBJ2-7|.
TGTGCCACCCATGGCGGGGAGTCCTACGAGCAGTACTTC
CATHGGESYEQYF
>TRBV28|.|TRBJ2-5|TRBD2
TGTGCCAGCACCACGACGCGGGGGAGCGGGAGAGGGCAGACCCAGTACTTC
CASTTTRGSGRGQTQYF
>TRBV7-2|once|TRBJ2-7|.
TGTGCCAGCAGCTTAGGATACATGTCCTACGAGCAGTACTTC
CASSLGYMSYEQYF
>TRBV3-1/TRBV3-2|.|TRBJ2-7|.
TGTGCCAGCAGCCAACTATCCGAGCAGTACTTC
CASSQLSEQYF
>TRBV30|.|TRBJ1-1|TRBD1
TGTGCCTGGAAGTTCTACAGGGGGAACACTGAAGCTTTCTTT
CAWKFYRGNTEAFF
>TRBV19|.|TRBJ2-7|TRBD1
TGTGCCAGTAGTATCCGGTGGACAGGGGCCTACGAGCAGTACTTC
CASSIRWTGAYEQYF
>TRBV7-9|.|TRBJ1-6|TRBD1
TGTGCCAGCAGCTTCCAACAGGGGCCTAGCTCCTATAATTCACCCCTCCACTTT
CASSFQQGPSSYNSPLHF
>TRBV6-4|.|TRBJ2-2|TRBD2
TGTGCCAGCAGACGGGACTACCGCTCCGGGGAGCTGTTTTTT
CASRRDYRSGELFF
>TRBV6-2/TRBV6-3|.|TRBJ2-5|.
TGTGCCAGCAGTTACTTAGCGGCAGGGCCCTTCCAAGAGACCCAGTACTTC
CASSYLAAGPFQETQYF
>TRBV6-2/TRBV6-3|.|TRBJ2-1|TRBD2
TGTGCCAGCAGTTTCCCTCTAGCGGGGTACAATGAGCAGTTCTTC
CASSFPLAGYNEQFF